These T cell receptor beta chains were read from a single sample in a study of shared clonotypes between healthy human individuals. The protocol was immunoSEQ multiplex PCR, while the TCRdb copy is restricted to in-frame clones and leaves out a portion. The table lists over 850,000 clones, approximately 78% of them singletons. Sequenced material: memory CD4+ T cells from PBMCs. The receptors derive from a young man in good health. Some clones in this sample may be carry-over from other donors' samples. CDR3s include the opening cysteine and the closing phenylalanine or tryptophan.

CAWGTGGLSYGYTF	TRBV30	TRBJ1-2
CASSYSRYEQYF	TRBV6-5	TRBJ2-7
CSVETGADTQYF	TRBV29-1	TRBJ2-3
CASSLIPGRQETQYF	TRBV7-3	TRBJ2-5
CASSESGLGQPQHF	TRBV6-1	TRBJ1-5
CASSLGLETQYF	TRBV11-1	TRBJ2-5
CASSFPGLAGAGELFF	TRBV7-2	TRBJ2-2
CASSSQTERGEAFF	TRBV4-1	TRBJ1-1
CASSPAKGMNNQPQHF	TRBV18	TRBJ1-5
CASSLPGTRGNGYTF	TRBV28	TRBJ1-2
CASSPPRSSTDTQYF	TRBV28	TRBJ2-3
CASSLSSFSTDTQYF	TRBV27	TRBJ2-3
CASSPTGYEQYF	TRBV18	TRBJ2-7
CASSSGTSGREQYF	TRBV7-9	TRBJ2-7
CASSLAGEGADTQYF	TRBV28	TRBJ2-3
CASSRLVATDTQYF	TRBV2	TRBJ2-3
CASSLAGSTQYF	TRBV7-2	TRBJ2-3
CAWSYLRNTEAFF	TRBV30	TRBJ1-1
CATGTPFNQPQHF	TRBV28	TRBJ1-5
CAWTGAYEQYF	TRBV30	TRBJ2-7
CASSEGTVGQPQHF	TRBV6-1	TRBJ1-5
CASSPGTGLQPQHF	TRBV18	TRBJ1-5
CASSQHRDTQYF	TRBV4-1	TRBJ2-3
CAWSGTSGGYEQYF	TRBV30	-
CASSLTSGNQDTQYF	TRBV6-1	TRBJ2-3
CASSIVFASGGGRGYTF	TRBV19	TRBJ1-2
CASKGLATRLYNEQFF	TRBV10-2	TRBJ2-1
CASSPRDSNQPQHF	TRBV6-5	TRBJ1-5
CATRGLGSSYNEQFF	TRBV15	TRBJ2-1
CASSSAVSGGRDEQFF	TRBV27	TRBJ2-1
CASSQGAGNTDTQYF	TRBV4-1	TRBJ2-3
CASSPTGDNYGYTF	TRBV5-5	TRBJ1-2
CASSIDRGNNEQFF	TRBV6-5	TRBJ2-1
CASSLIGGTDTQYF	TRBV28	TRBJ2-3
CASSPSPGQGETQYF	TRBV7-3	TRBJ2-5
CASSLETGGNTEAFF	TRBV7-9	TRBJ1-1
CASRSPGANTGELFF	TRBV27	TRBJ2-2